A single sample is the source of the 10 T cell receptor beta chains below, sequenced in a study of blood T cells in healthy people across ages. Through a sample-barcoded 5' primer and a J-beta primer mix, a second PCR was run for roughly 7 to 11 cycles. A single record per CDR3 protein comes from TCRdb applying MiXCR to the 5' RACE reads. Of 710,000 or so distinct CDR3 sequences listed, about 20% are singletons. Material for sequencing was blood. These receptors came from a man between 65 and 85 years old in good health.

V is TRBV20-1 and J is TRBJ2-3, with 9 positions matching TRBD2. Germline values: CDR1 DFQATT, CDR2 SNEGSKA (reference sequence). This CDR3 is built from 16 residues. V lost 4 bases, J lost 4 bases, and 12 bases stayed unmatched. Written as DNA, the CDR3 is TGCAGTGCTACTCCTTGGGGCGGGAGGGTATCAGATACGCAGTATTTT. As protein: CSATPWGGRVSDTQYF.

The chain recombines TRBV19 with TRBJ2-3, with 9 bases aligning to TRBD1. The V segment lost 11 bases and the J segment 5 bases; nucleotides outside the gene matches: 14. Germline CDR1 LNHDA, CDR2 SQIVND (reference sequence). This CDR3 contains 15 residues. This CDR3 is CASNPQTGGQDTQYF. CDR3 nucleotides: TGTGCCTCTAACCCCCAGACAGGGGGACAAGATACGCAGTATTTT.

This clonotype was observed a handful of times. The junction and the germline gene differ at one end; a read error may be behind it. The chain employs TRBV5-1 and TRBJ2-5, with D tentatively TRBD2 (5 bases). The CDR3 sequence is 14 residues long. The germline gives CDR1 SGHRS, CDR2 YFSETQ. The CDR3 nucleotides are TGCGCCAGCAGTTGGGGAATATCCGGGGAGACCCAGTGCTTC. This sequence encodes CASSWGISGETQCF.

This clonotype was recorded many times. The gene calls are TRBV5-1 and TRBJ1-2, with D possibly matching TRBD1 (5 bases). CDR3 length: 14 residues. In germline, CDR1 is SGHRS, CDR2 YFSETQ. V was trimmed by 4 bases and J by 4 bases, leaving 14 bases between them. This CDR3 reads CASSGSGTAYGYTF. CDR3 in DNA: TGCGCCAGCAGCGGCTCTGGGACGGCCTATGGCTACACCTTC.

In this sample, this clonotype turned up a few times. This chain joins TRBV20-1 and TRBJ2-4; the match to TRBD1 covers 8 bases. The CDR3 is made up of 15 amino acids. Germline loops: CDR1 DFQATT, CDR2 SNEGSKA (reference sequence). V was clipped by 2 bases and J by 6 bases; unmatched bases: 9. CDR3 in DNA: TGCAGTGCTAGAAATCCCCAGGGGGCGGCAAACATTCAGTACTTC. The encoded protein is CSARNPQGAANIQYF.

The CDR3 loop reads CASSLGQGRVDTEAFF. The DNA for the CDR3 is TGTGCCAGCAGCTTAGGACAGGGTCGAGTGGACACTGAAGCTTTCTTT. The V and J genes are TRBV7-2 and TRBJ1-1, with 7 bases that match TRBD1. V dropped 1 base and J dropped 3; count of bases not matched to a gene: 8. Germline V CDR1 and CDR2: SGHTA, FQGNSA. CDR3 length: 16 amino acids.

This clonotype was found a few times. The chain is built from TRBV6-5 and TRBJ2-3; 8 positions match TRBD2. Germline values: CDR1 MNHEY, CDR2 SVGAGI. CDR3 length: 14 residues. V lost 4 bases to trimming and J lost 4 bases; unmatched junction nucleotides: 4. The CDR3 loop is CASSSPGRADTQYF. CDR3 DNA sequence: TGTGCCAGCAGTTCCCCCGGGAGGGCAGATACGCAGTATTTT.

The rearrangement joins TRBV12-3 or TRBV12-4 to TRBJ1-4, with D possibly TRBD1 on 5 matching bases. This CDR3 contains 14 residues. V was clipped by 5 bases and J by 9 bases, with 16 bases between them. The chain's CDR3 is CASSPRDPGQKLFF. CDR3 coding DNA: TGTGCCAGCAGTCCCCGGGACCCTGGGCAAAAACTGTTTTTT.

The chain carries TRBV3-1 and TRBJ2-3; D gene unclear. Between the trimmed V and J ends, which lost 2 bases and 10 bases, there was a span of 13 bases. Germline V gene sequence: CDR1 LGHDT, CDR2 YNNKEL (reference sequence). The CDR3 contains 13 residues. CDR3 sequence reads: CASSQLGADAQYF. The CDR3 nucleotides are TGTGCCAGCAGCCAACTCGGAGCTGATGCGCAGTATTTT.

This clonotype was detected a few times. CDR3 loop: CASSKDVRVNEQFF. For the CDR3, the DNA is TGTGCCAGCAGCAAAGATGTGAGGGTGAATGAGCAGTTCTTC. The chain couples TRBV21-1 to TRBJ2-1; the table calls TRBD2, which could not be checked here. TRBV21-1 represents a pseudogene. The CDR3 is made up of 14 amino acids.